This T cell receptor (beta chain) came from a study of brain metastases from non-small cell lung cancer. General study findings and limits: Metastases had sparse T cells but largely shared repertoires with primaries. Fewer infiltrating T cells were found in brain metastases than primaries.

Germline CDR1 reads KGHDR; CDR2 reads SFDVKD. This CDR3 spans 14 amino acids. V was pared by 1 base and J by 9 bases, with 12 bases between. As to this clone: Antigen: not known.

The method was immunoSEQ multiplex PCR; TCRdb's version includes in-frame clones alone and lacks a portion of them. The top ten hold roughly 7.2% of the sample, which has around 2,000 clones, about 80% seen once. The sample comprised tissue from a brain metastasis. The clonotype comes from a donor aged 40 or over with non-small cell lung cancer. This rearrangement joins TRBV24-1 to TRBJ2-1; tentatively, D is TRBD2 (6 bases). The CDR3 protein is CATSDFRDSGEQFF. As DNA, the CDR3 is TGTGCCACCAGTGATTTTAGGGACTCCGGTGAGCAGTTCTTC.